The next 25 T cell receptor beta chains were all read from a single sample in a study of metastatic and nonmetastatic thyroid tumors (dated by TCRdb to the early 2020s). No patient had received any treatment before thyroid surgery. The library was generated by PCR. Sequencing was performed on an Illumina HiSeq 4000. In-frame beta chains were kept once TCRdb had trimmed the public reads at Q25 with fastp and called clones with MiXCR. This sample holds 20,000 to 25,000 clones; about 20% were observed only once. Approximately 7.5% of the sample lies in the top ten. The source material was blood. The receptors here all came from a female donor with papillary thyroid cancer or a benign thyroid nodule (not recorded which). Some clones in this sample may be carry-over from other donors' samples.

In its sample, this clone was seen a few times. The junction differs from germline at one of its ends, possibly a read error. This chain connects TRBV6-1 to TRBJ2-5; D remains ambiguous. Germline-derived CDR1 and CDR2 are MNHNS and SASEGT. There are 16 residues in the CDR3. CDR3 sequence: CASSEASVRLQETRYF. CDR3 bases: TGTGCCAGCAGTGAAGCGAGTGTCAGACTTCAAGAGACCCGGTACTTC.

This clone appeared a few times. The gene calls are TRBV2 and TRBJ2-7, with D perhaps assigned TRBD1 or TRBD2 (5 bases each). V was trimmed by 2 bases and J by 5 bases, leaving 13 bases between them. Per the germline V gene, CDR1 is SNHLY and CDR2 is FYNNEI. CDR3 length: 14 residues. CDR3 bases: TGTGCCAGCAGTGAACTCCCGGGGCCCAACGAGCAGTACTTC. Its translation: CASSELPGPNEQYF.

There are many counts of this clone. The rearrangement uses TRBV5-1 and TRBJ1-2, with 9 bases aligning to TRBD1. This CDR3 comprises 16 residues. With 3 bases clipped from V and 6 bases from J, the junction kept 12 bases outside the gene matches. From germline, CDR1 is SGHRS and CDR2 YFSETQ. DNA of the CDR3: TGCGCCAGCAGCTATGATACTACGGGACAGGGAAATGGCTACACCTTC. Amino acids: CASSYDTTGQGNGYTF. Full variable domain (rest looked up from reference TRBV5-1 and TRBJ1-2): KAGVTQTPRYLIKTRGQQVTLSCSPISGHRSVSWYQQTPGQGLQFLFEYFSETQRNKGNFPGRFSGRQFSNSRSEMNVSTLELGDSALYLCASSYDTTGQGNGYTFGSGTRLTVV.

DNA for the CDR3: TGTGAAAGCAGGACAGGGTTCGGCTACACCTTC. It codes for CESRTGFGYTF. The gene calls are TRBV6-1 and TRBJ1-2; TRBD1 aligns across 8 bases. The CDR3 extends over 11 amino acids. From germline, CDR1 is MNHNS and CDR2 SASEGT.

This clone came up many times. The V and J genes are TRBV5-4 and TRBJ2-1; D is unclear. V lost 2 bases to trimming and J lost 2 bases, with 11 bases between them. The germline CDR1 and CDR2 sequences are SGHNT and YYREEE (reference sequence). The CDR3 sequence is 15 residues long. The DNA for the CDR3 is TGTGCCAGCAGCTTCTCCTCGCAGCCCTACAATGAGCAGTTCTTC. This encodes CASSFSSQPYNEQFF.

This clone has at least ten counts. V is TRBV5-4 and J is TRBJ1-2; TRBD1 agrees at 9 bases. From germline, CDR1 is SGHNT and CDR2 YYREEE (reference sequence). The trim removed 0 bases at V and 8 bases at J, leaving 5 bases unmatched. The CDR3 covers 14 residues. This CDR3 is CASSLGTGAEGYTF. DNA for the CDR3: TGTGCCAGCAGCTTGGGGACAGGGGCTGAGGGCTACACCTTC.

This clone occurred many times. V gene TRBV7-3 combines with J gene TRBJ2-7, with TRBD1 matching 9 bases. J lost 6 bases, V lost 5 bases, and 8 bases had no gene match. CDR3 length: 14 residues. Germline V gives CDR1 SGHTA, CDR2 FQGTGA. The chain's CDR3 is CASSLTGTGTEQYF. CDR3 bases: TGTGCCAGCAGCCTCACCGGGACAGGGACCGAGCAGTACTTC.

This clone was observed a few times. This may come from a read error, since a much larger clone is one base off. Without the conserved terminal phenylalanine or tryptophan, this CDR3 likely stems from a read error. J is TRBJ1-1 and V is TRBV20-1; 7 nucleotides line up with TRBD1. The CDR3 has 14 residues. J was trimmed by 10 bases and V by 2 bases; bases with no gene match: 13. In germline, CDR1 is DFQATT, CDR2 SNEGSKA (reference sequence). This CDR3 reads CSARPPDRSSAAFS. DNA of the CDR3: TGCAGTGCTAGACCGCCGGACAGGTCCTCGGCAGCTTTCTCT.

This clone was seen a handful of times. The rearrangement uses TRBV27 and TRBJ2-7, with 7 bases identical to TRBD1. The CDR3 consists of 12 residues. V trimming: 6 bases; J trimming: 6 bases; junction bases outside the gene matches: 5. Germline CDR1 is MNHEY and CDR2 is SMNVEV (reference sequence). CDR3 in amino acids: CASRAGGSEQYF. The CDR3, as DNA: TGTGCCAGCAGAGCAGGGGGAAGCGAGCAGTACTTC.

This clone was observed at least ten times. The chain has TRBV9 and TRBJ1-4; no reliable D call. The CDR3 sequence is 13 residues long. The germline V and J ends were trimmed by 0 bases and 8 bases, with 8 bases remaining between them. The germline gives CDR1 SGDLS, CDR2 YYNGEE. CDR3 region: CASSVDQEEKLFF. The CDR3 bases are TGTGCCAGCAGCGTAGATCAGGAAGAAAAACTGTTTTTT.

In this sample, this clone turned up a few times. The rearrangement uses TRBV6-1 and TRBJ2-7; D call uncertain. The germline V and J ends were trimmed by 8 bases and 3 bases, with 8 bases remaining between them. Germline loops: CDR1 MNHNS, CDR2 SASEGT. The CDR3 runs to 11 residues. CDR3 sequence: CASGGNYEQYF. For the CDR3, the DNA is TGTGCCAGCGGCGGAAACTACGAGCAGTACTTC.

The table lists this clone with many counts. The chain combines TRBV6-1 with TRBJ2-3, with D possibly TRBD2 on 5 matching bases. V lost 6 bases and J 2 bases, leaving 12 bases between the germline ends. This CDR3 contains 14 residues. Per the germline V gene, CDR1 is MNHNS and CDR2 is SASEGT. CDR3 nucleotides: TGTGCCAGCAGACCGCCTGACTACACAGATACGCAGTATTTT. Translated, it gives CASRPPDYTDTQYF.

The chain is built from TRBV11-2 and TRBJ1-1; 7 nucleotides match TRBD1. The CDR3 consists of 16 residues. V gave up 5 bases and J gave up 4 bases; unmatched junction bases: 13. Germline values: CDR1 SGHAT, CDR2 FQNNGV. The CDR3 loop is CASSTRQGPRGTEAFF. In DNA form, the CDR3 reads TGTGCCAGCAGCACCCGACAGGGCCCCCGGGGCACTGAAGCTTTCTTT.

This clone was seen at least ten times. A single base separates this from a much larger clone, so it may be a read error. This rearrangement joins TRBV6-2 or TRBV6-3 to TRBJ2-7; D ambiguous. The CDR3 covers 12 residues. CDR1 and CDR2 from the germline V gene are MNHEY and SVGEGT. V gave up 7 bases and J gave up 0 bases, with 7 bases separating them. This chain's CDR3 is CASNQNSYEQYF. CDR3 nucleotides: TGTGCCAGCAACCAGAACTCCTACGAGCAGTACTTC.

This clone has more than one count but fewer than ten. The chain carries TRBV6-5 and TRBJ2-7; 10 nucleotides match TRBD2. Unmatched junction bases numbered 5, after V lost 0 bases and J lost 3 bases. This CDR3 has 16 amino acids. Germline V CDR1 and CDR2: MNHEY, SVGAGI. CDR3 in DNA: TGTGCCAGCAGTTACTCCGTTGTAGCGGGGGGCTACGAGCAGTACTTC. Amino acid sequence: CASSYSVVAGGYEQYF.

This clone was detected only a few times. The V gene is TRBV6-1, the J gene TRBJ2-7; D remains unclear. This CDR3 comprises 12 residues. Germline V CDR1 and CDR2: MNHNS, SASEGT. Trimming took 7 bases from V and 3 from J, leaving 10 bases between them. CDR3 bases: TGTGCCAGCACCCAAAATGTCTACGAGCAGTACTTC. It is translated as CASTQNVYEQYF.

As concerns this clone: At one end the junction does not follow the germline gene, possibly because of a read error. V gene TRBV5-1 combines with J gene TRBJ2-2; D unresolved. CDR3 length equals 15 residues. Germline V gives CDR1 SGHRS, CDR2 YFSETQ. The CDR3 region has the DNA TGCTCCAGCAGCCAAGTACAGATAAACACCGGGGAGCTGTTTTTT. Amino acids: CSSSQVQINTGELFF. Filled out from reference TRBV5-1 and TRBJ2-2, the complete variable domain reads KAGVTQTPRYLIKTRGQQVTLSCSPISGHRSVSWYQQTPGQGLQFLFEYFSETQRNKGNFPGRFSGRQFSNSRSEMNVSTLELGDSALYLCSSSQVQINTGELFFGEGSRLTVL.

The CDR3 loop is CSARGANGASYEQYF. CDR3 coding DNA: TGCAGTGCTAGAGGGGCGAATGGCGCTTCCTACGAGCAGTACTTC. The chain is built from TRBV20-1 and TRBJ2-7; no clear D. The V gene lost 1 base and the J gene lost 1 base, with 14 bases spanning the gap. Germline CDR1 reads DFQATT; CDR2 reads SNEGSKA (reference sequence). This CDR3 contains 15 residues.

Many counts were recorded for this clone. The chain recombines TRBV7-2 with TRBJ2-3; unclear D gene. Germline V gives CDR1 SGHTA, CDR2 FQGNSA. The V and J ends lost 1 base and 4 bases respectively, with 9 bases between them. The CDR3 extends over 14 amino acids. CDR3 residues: CASSLVPLSDTQYF. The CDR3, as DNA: TGTGCCAGCAGCTTAGTTCCGCTTTCAGATACGCAGTATTTT.

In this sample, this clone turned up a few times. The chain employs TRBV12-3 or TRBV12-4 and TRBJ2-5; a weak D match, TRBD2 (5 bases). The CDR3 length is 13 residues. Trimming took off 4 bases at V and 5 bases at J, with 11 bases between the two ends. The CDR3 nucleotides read TGTGCCAGCAGTTCCCTAGCATGGGAGACCCAGTACTTC. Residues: CASSSLAWETQYF.

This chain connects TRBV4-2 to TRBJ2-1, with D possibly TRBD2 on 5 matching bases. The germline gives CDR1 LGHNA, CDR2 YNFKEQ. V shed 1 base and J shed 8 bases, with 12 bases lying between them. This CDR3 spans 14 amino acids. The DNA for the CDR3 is TGTGCCAGCAGCCAAGGGGAGTATCTCGATGAGCAGTTCTTC. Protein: CASSQGEYLDEQFF.

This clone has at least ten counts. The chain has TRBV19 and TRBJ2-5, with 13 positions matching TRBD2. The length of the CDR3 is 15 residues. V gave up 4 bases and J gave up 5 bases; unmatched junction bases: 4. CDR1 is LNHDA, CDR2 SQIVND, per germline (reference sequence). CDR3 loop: CASSTLAGGGETQYF. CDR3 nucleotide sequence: TGTGCCAGTAGTACACTAGCGGGAGGGGGGGAGACCCAGTACTTC.

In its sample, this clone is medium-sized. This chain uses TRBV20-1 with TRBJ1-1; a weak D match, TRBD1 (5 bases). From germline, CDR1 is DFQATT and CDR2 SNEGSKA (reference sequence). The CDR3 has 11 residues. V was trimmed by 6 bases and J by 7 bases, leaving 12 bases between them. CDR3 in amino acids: CSAERTIEAFF. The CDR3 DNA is TGCAGTGCGGAAAGGACAATTGAAGCTTTCTTT.

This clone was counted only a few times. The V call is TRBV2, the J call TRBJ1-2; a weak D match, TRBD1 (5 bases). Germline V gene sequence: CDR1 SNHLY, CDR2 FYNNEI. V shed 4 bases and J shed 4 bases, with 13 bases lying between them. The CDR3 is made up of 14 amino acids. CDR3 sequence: CASSVILDIYGYTF. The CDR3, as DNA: TGTGCCAGCAGTGTAATCCTGGACATCTATGGCTACACCTTC.

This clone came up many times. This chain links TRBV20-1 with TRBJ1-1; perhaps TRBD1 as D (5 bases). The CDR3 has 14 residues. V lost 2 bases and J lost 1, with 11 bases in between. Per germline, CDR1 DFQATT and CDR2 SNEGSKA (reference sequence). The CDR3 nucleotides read TGCAGTGCTAGAAGCGACAGACGGAACACTGAAGCTTTCTTT. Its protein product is CSARSDRRNTEAFF.